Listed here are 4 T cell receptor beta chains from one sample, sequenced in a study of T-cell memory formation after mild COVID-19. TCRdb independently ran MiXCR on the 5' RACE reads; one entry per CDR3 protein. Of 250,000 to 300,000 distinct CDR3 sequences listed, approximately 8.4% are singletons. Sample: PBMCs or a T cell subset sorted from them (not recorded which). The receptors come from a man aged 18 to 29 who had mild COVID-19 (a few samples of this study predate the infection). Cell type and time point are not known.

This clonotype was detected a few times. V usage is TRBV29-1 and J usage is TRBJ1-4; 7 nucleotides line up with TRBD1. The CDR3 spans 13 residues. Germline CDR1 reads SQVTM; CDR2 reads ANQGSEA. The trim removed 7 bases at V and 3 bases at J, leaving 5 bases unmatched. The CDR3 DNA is TGCAGCGCTAAGACAGGGCCTAATGAAAAACTGTTTTTT. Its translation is CSAKTGPNEKLFF.

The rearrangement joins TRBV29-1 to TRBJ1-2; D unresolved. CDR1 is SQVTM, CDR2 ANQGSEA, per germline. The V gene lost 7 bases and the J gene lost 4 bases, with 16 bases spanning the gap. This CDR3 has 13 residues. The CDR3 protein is CSAVPVYGYGYTF. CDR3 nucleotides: TGCAGCGCAGTACCGGTTTACGGCTATGGCTACACCTTC.

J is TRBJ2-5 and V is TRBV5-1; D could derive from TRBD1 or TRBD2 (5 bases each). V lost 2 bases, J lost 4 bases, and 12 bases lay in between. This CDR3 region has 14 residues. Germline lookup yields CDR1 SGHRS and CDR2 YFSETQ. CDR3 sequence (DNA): TGCGCCAGCAGCTTACGAAGGGACGGAGAGACCCAGTACTTC. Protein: CASSLRRDGETQYF.

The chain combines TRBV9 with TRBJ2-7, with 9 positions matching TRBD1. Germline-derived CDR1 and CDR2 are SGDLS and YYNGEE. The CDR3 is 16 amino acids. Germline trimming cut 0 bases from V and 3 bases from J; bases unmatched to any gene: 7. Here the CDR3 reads CASSVDPGDRVYEQYF. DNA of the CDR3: TGTGCCAGCAGCGTAGATCCGGGGGACAGGGTCTACGAGCAGTACTTC.